This T cell receptor beta chain was captured by sequencing in a study of blood T cell repertoires in COVID-19. Study at large: Collection of acute and convalescent COVID-19 samples took place in the United States, Italy and Spain.

Comments on this clone: Germline and junction disagree at one end, which may indicate a read error.

The CDR3 totals 15 residues. In germline, CDR1 is LNHDA, CDR2 SQIVND (reference sequence). The authors' processing: Estimated nucleated cell counts came from reference gene primer amplification. The assay was immunoSEQ multiplex PCR, and TCRdb's table has in-frame clones only and misses some. The V and J calls and clone size are taken from that table; D and trimming were inferred from the DNA. This sample has about 260,000 clones, with roughly four fifths found just once. The sample was peripheral blood. This chain links TRBV19 with TRBJ1-3; weak D call: TRBD1 (5 bases). This clonotype was obtained from a woman aged 50 to 60 who had recovered from COVID-19. CDR3 in DNA: TGTGCCAGTAGACAGGTGCCCGGCTCTCGAAACACCATATATTTT. Its protein product is CASRQVPGSRNTIYF.